The source of this T cell receptor beta chain is a study of CD8+ T cells in alopecia areata. Study-level information: The study gave tofacitinib for 6 to 18 months, then 6 months off drug. Study-level points and caveats: More clonal than normal scalp was lesional scalp, particularly alopecia totalis/universalis.

This clone was found once. Its specificity is unknown. This CDR3 is 15 amino acids long. The germline V gene has CDR1 LGHNA and CDR2 YNFKEQ. V shed 4 bases, J shed 1 base, and the junction held 3 bases outside the gene matches. Extracted RNA was reverse transcribed into cDNA, the sequencing template. Libraries were prepared by immunoSEQ multiplex PCR; TCRdb keeps only in-frame clonotypes and omits some of them. The sample has around 300,000 clones, approximately 60% seen once. Treatment noted: oral pan-JAK inhibitor, 5-10 mg twice daily. Lesional scalp punch biopsies and peripheral blood came from alopecia areata patients.

The source is a human donor with alopecia areata. The chain combines TRBV4-2 with TRBJ2-2, with 7 bases that match TRBD1. Specimen: CD4+ T cells sorted from blood, collected between weeks 51 and 54, from a patient treated with tofacitinib. For the CDR3, the DNA is TGTGCCAGCAGCCCCCGGGACAGGAACACCGGGGAGCTGTTTTTT. It is translated as CASSPRDRNTGELFF.